This T cell receptor beta chain was identified in a study of blood T cell repertoires in COVID-19. Overall study: Samples came from the United States, Italy and Spain, spanning acute and convalescent COVID-19.

The CDR3 has 16 residues. CDR1 SGHVS and CDR2 FNYEAQ come from the germline V gene. Germline trimming cut 5 bases from V and 3 bases from J; bases unmatched to any gene: 8. Produced via immunoSEQ multiplex PCR; TCRdb's table is partial and in-frame only. The sample contains 200,000 to 250,000 clones, roughly 85% of which appear only once. The source material was PBMCs or T cells enriched from blood (not recorded which). This TCR was recovered from a man aged 30-40 years who had recovered from COVID-19. This chain links TRBV7-6 with TRBJ2-1, with 9 bases that match TRBD1. The CDR3 reads CASSVEGQGFYNEQFF. The CDR3 DNA reads as TGTGCCAGCAGCGTAGAAGGACAGGGGTTCTACAATGAGCAGTTCTTC.